This TCR beta chain emerged from a study of post-analysis software for immune sequencing data. Study in general: Some patients lacked subtype; others had relapsing-remitting, secondary progressive or progressive-relapsing disease. Study-wide findings and caveats: Included in a set of roughly five TRBV segments more frequent in patients than controls were TRBV5-6, TRBV5-1 and TRBV20-1.

This clonotype was found many times. Antigen: not known. CDR1 SGHTA and CDR2 FQGNSA come from the germline V gene. Trimming removed 4 bases from V and 4 bases from J; junction bases left unmatched: 10. The CDR3 totals 16 residues. Unique molecular identifiers were built into the TCR beta cDNA libraries. Between roughly 0.95 and 10 million T cells gave rise to around 500,000 cDNA molecules. One entry per CDR3 protein, called by TCRdb with MiXCR from the PCR reads. The table records just over 250,000 distinct CDR3 sequences, about 40% of them present only once. The sequenced sample consisted of blood. The V and J genes are TRBV7-2 and TRBJ2-5, with 9 bases matching TRBD1. The clonotype originates from a girl between 10 and 17 years old with multiple sclerosis. Here the CDR3 DNA reads TGTGCCAGCAGCTCCCAATCCGGGACAGGGCGAGAGACCCAGTACTTC. This sequence encodes CASSSQSGTGRETQYF.